This entry features one T cell receptor beta chain sequence. These data belong to a study of shared clonotypes between healthy human individuals. Here immunoSEQ multiplex PCR was the method, and the copy in TCRdb shows in-frame clones only, minus some. The repertoire includes 600,000 to 750,000 clones, roughly 91% of them detected once, and 34% sits in the top ten. This CDR3 contains 14 residues. V lost 9 bases and J lost 3, with 15 bases in between. From germline, CDR1 is LNHDA and CDR2 SQIVND (reference sequence). V usage is TRBV19 and J usage is TRBJ1-5, with a possible D match to TRBD1 (6 bases). The sample consisted of memory CD8+ T cells from PBMCs. Noted subset: CD45RO+ cells pooled with CCR7-negative TemRA cells. The source is a man between 18 and 29 years old in good health. Some clones in this sample may be carry-over from other donors' samples. CDR3 protein: CASQIRDINQPQHF. CDR3 DNA sequence: TGTGCCAGCCAAATCCGGGACATCAATCAGCCCCAGCATTTT.